Below are 17 T cell receptor beta chains sequenced from a single sample in a study of T cells in Graves' hyperthyroidism and ophthalmopathy. TCR beta CDR3 sequences were amplified from RNA transcripts. The HTBI primer set was used in a first-round RT-PCR of the TCR CDR3. TCRdb re-called the multiplex PCR reads through MiXCR, storing one row per CDR3 protein. The table has roughly 500,000 distinct CDR3 sequences, about 43% seen once. The specimen sequenced was peripheral blood or thyroid tissue (not recorded which). Receptors originate from an adult woman with Graves' disease, either hyperthyroidism or ophthalmopathy (not recorded which).

V and J are TRBV10-3 and TRBJ1-2, with D unresolved. Germline V CDR1 and CDR2: ENHRY, SYGVKD. Trimming took 6 bases from V and 5 from J, leaving 10 bases between them. This CDR3 has 12 amino acids. The CDR3 DNA is TGTGCCATCAGGGGAGTAGAGTATGGCTACACCTTC. This translates into CAIRGVEYGYTF.

V is TRBV19 and J is TRBJ1-1, with D hard to call. Germline V gene sequence: CDR1 LNHDA, CDR2 SQIVND (reference sequence). V was clipped by 4 bases and J by 3 bases, with 9 bases between them. The CDR3 runs 13 residues. The CDR3 DNA reads as TGTGCCAGTAGTACGCCAGCCTACACTGAAGCTTTCTTT. Amino acid sequence: CASSTPAYTEAFF.

This clonotype was recorded a few times. The chain joins TRBV29-1 to TRBJ2-5, with 9 bases identical to TRBD2. V was clipped by 3 bases and J by 5 bases; unmatched bases: 7. CDR3 length equals 14 residues. CDR1 is SQVTM and CDR2 is ANQGSEA in the germline V gene. The chain's CDR3 is CSVDSTSGRETQYF. The CDR3 region has the DNA TGCAGCGTTGATTCGACTAGCGGTCGGGAGACCCAGTACTTC.

This clonotype was picked up one time. J is TRBJ1-1 and V is TRBV7-6; no clear D gene. Trimming stripped 5 bases from V and 5 bases from J, with 12 bases between. The germline CDR1 and CDR2 sequences are SGHVS and FNYEAQ. This CDR3 contains 13 residues. The CDR3 protein is CASSGRRRTEAFF. Written as DNA, the CDR3 is TGTGCCAGCAGCGGGCGGAGGCGGACTGAAGCTTTCTTT. The variable domain in full, completed from reference TRBV7-6 and TRBJ1-1, reads GAGVSQSPRYKVTKRGQDVALRCDPISGHVSLYWYRQALGQGPEFLTYFNYEAQQDKSGLPNDRFSAERPEGSISTLTIQRTEQRDSAMYRCASSGRRRTEAFFGQGTRLTVV.

V and J are TRBV15 and TRBJ2-3; 11 nucleotides agree with TRBD2. The CDR3 spans 15 residues. From germline, CDR1 is LNHNV and CDR2 YYDKDF (reference sequence). Trimming at V came to 5 bases and at J to 8 bases, leaving 9 bases not matched to a gene. The CDR3 spells CATSDIAGGPGTQYF. CDR3 DNA: TGTGCCACCAGCGACATAGCGGGAGGGCCTGGTACGCAGTATTTT.

This clonotype was found many times. V usage is TRBV20-1 and J usage is TRBJ1-2, with TRBD1 matching 8 bases. J gave up 7 bases and V 6 bases, and 10 bases lay outside the gene matches. This CDR3 has 13 residues. The germline V gene has CDR1 DFQATT and CDR2 SNEGSKA (reference sequence). This chain's CDR3 is CSAKRTGRSGYTF. CDR3 coding DNA: TGCAGTGCCAAGAGGACAGGGCGGAGTGGCTACACCTTC.

V gene TRBV11-2 combines with J gene TRBJ1-4; 10 nucleotides match TRBD1. Per germline, CDR1 SGHAT and CDR2 FQNNGV. The CDR3 has 15 residues. V was clipped by 3 bases and J by 11 bases; unmatched bases: 9. This CDR3 is CASSFPTGGSEKLFF. CDR3 DNA: TGTGCCAGCAGCTTCCCGACAGGGGGCTCTGAGAAACTGTTTTTT.

This clonotype was seen many times. The V call is TRBV6-5, the J call TRBJ2-5; D is perhaps TRBD1 or TRBD2 (7 bases each). CDR3 size: 15 residues. V lost 5 bases to trimming and J lost 7 bases, with 20 bases between them. Germline values: CDR1 MNHEY, CDR2 SVGAGI. CDR3: CASSRQGGAIGTQYF. The CDR3, as DNA: TGTGCCAGCAGTCGGCAGGGGGGGGCGATAGGGACCCAGTACTTC.

The sample holds many counts of this clonotype. The rearrangement links TRBV7-9 to TRBJ1-4, with 7 bases matching TRBD1. The CDR3 runs to 14 residues. Trimming removed 4 bases from V and 5 bases from J; junction bases left unmatched: 4. Germline V lookup: CDR1 SEHNR, CDR2 FQNEAQ (reference sequence). The CDR3 protein is CASSWDRRNEKLFF. CDR3 bases: TGTGCCAGCAGCTGGGACAGACGGAATGAAAAACTGTTTTTT.

In its sample, this clonotype was seen a few times. This CDR3 is CASSRAYSYAEETQYF. CDR3 bases: TGTGCCAGCAGCCGGGCCTACTCATACGCAGAAGAGACCCAGTACTTC. V usage is TRBV3-1 and J usage is TRBJ2-5; D remains ambiguous. Germline V CDR1 and CDR2: LGHDT, YNNKEL (reference sequence). The CDR3 extends over 16 amino acids. V lost 4 bases and J 3 bases, leaving 18 bases between the germline ends.

This clonotype was seen repeatedly, ten times or more. The CDR3 region is CSASRDREGDTQYF. DNA of the CDR3: TGCAGTGCGAGCCGGGACAGGGAGGGTGATACGCAGTATTTT. The chain carries TRBV20-1 and TRBJ2-3; 9 bases match TRBD1. V lost 6 bases to trimming and J lost 6 bases; unmatched junction nucleotides: 10. Germline assignment: CDR1 DFQATT and CDR2 SNEGSKA (reference sequence). The CDR3 extends over 14 amino acids.

This clonotype was counted ten times or more. The rearrangement joins TRBV20-1 to TRBJ2-7; 7 positions match TRBD2. In germline, CDR1 is DFQATT, CDR2 SNEGSKA (reference sequence). Trimming at V came to 4 bases and at J to 6 bases, leaving 12 bases not matched to a gene. This CDR3 comprises 14 residues. As DNA, the CDR3 is TGCAGTGCTATTGTGGAGGGAGGGCCGGTCGAGCAGTACTTC. Translated, it gives CSAIVEGGPVEQYF.

Many counts were recorded for this clonotype. The CDR3 loop reads CASSVGLAGSTGELFF. In DNA, the CDR3 is TGTGCCAGCAGCGTGGGACTAGCGGGTTCCACCGGGGAGCTGTTTTTT. The V call is TRBV9, the J call TRBJ2-2; 12 bases agree with TRBD2. CDR1 SGDLS and CDR2 YYNGEE come from the germline V gene. The CDR3 covers 16 residues. The V and J ends lost 2 bases and 4 bases, in that order; junction bases with no gene match: 3.

This clonotype was found a few times. This chain connects TRBV28 to TRBJ1-3; D is undetermined. This CDR3 has 11 amino acids. V shed 5 bases and J shed 9 bases, with 8 bases lying between them. Germline V gene sequence: CDR1 MDHEN, CDR2 SYDVKM. The CDR3 loop is CASSTPTTIYF. DNA for the CDR3: TGTGCCAGCAGTACACCTACCACCATATATTTT. The variable domain in full, completed from reference TRBV28 and TRBJ1-3, reads DVKVTQSSRYLVKRTGEKVFLECVQDMDHENMFWYRQDPGLGLRLIYFSYDVKMKEKGDIPEGYSVSREKKERFSLILESASTNQTSMYLCASSTPTTIYFGEGSWLTVV.

This clonotype has only a few counts. The chain links TRBV20-1 to TRBJ1-2; D might be TRBD1 (5 bases). The CDR3 contains 14 residues. Germline loops: CDR1 DFQATT, CDR2 SNEGSKA (reference sequence). The germline V and J ends were trimmed by 2 bases and 4 bases, with 14 bases remaining between them. CDR3 residues: CSARPTPQGYGYTF. The CDR3 DNA is TGCAGTGCTAGACCCACCCCGCAGGGCTATGGCTACACCTTC.

This chain uses TRBV25-1 with TRBJ1-6; D may be TRBD1 (5 bases). Trimming removed 6 bases from V and 10 bases from J, with 25 bases in between. The CDR3 covers 17 residues. Germline CDR1 reads MGHDK; CDR2 reads SYGVNS. The CDR3 DNA reads TGTGCCAGCAGGCAGGCGGGGCCCCCTTCCCAATGGTCACCCCTCCACTTT. This gives the protein CASRQAGPPSQWSPLHF.

This chain connects TRBV2 to TRBJ2-5, with 10 bases aligning to TRBD2. The CDR3 sequence is 16 residues long. CDR1 is SNHLY, CDR2 FYNNEI, per germline. Germline trimming cut 1 base from V and 5 bases from J; bases unmatched to any gene: 7. CDR3 sequence: CASSEGYLAGVETQYF. Here the CDR3 DNA reads TGTGCCAGCAGTGAAGGGTACCTAGCGGGAGTGGAGACCCAGTACTTC.